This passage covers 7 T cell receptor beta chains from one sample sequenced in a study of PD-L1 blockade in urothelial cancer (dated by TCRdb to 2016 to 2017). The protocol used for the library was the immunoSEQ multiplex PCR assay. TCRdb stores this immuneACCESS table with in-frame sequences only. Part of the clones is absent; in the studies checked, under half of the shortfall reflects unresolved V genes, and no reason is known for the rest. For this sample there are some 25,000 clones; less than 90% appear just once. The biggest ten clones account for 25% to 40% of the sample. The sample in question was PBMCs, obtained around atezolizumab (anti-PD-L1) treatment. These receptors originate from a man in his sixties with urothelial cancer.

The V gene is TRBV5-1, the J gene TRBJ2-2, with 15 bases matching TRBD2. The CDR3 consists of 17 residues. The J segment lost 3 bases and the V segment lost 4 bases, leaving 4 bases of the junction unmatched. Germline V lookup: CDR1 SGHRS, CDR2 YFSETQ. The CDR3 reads CASSRTSGRADTGELFF. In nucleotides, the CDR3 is TGCGCCAGCAGCCGGACTAGCGGGAGGGCCGACACCGGGGAGCTGTTTTTT.

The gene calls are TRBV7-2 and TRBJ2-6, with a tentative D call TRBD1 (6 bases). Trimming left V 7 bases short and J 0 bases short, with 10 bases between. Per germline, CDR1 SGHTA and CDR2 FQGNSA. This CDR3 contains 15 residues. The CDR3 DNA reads TGTGCCAGCACCGGACAGATCTCTGGGGCCAACGTCCTGACTTTC. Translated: CASTGQISGANVLTF.

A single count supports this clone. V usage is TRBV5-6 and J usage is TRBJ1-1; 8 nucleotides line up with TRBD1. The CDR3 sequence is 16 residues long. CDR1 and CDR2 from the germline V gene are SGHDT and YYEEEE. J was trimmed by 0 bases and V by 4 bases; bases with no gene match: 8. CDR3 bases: TGTGCCAGCAGCCCTGGGACAGGACCTATGAACACTGAAGCTTTCTTT. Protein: CASSPGTGPMNTEAFF.

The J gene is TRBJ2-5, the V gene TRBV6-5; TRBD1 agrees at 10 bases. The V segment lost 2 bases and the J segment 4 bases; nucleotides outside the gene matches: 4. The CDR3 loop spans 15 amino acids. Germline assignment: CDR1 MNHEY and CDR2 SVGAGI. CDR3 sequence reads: CASSYGTGAIETQYF. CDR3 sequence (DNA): TGTGCCAGCAGTTACGGGACAGGGGCTATAGAGACCCAGTACTTC.

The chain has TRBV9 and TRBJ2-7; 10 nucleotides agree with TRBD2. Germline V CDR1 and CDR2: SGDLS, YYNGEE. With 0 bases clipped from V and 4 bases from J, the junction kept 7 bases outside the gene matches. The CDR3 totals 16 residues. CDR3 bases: TGTGCCAGCAGCGTAGGAGAAGGACTAGCGGTTTACGAGCAGTACTTC. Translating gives CASSVGEGLAVYEQYF.

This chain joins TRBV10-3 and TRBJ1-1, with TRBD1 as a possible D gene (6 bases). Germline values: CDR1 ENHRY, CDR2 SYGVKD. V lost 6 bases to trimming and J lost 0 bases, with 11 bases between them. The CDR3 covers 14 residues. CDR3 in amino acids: CAIRTGAMNTEAFF. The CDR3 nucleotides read TGTGCCATCAGGACAGGCGCTATGAACACTGAAGCTTTCTTT.

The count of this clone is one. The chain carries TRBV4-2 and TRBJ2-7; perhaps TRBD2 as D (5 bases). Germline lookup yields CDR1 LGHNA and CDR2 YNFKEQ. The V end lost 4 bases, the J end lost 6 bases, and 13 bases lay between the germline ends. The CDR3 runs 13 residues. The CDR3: CASSRPGEREQYF. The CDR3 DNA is TGTGCCAGCAGCCGGCCCGGGGAGCGCGAGCAGTACTTC.